This entry features one T cell receptor beta chain sequence. Indicated treatment: some 20 received Ad26.COV2.S at low or high dose, single or two shots; about five received placebo; per-sample allocation not given. Sample collection was performed on day 63 after the first vaccine or placebo injection. Wuhan-strain spike was delivered by a replication-incompetent Ad26 vector. TCRdb's table, derived via immunoSEQ multiplex PCR, lists solely in-frame clones and lacks some. The sample holds roughly 300,000 clones, around nine tenths seen once. The sample belongs to a study of Ad26.COV2.S vaccination and SARS-CoV-2 variants. On the study more broadly: The authors gave Ad26.COV2.S intramuscularly, either once or twice 56 days apart.

The ends were cut back, 5 bases at V and 2 bases at J, with 7 bases in the middle. CDR3 size: 12 residues. Per germline, CDR1 SGHAT and CDR2 FQNNGV. The source was peripheral blood, collected in a trial of Ad26.COV2.S vaccine versus placebo. The clonotype originates from a person aged 18 to 59 who received the Ad26.COV2.S COVID-19 vaccine or a placebo. The chain uses TRBV11-2 and TRBJ2-7; D not resolved. The CDR3 is CASSPTTYEQYF. CDR3 nucleotide sequence: TGTGCCAGCAGCCCTACGACCTACGAGCAGTACTTC. Based on the CDR3 plus reference TRBV11-2 and TRBJ2-7, the full variable domain is EAGVAQSPRYKIIEKRQSVAFWCNPISGHATLYWYQQILGQGPKLLIQFQNNGVVDDSQLPKDRFSAERLKGVDSTLKIQPAKLEDSAVYLCASSPTTYEQYFGPGTRLTVT.